This T cell receptor (beta chain) was identified in a study of human T cells and chemical hapten exposure. Time point of the sample: patch test 1, 2 weeks after DPC sensitization. Treatment noted: therapeutic diphenylcyclopropenone sensitization with weekly scalp DPC. The CDR3 has 14 residues. The germline V and J ends were trimmed by 3 bases and 5 bases, with 11 bases remaining between them. One entry per CDR3 protein results from TCRdb running MiXCR on the RACE reads. Here the sample spans around 120,000 distinct CDR3 sequences, roughly an eighth being singletons. This clonotype was observed a handful of times.

The TCR originated in a man between 18 and 29 years old with alopecia areata. Some clones in this sample may be carry-over from other donors' samples. The chain links TRBV12-3 or TRBV12-4 to TRBJ1-5; D perhaps matches TRBD1 (5 bases). The specimen comprised whole blood, sampled in connection with sensitization to the hapten diphenylcyclopropenone (DPC). This chain's CDR3 is CASSFGGTYQPQHF. CDR3 in DNA: TGTGCCAGCAGTTTTGGTGGGACCTATCAGCCCCAGCATTTT.